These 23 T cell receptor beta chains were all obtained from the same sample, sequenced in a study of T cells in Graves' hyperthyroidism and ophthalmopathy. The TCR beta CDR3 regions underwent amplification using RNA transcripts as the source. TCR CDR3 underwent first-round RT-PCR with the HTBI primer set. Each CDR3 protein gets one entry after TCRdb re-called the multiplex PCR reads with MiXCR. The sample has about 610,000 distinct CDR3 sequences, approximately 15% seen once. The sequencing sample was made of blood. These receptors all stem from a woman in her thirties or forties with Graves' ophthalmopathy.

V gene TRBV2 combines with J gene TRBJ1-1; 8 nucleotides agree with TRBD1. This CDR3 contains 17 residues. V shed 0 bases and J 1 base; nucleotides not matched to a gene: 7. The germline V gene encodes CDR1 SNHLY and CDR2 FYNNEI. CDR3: CASSEALVTGENTEAFF. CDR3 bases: TGTGCCAGCAGTGAAGCGCTTGTGACAGGGGAGAACACTGAAGCTTTCTTT.

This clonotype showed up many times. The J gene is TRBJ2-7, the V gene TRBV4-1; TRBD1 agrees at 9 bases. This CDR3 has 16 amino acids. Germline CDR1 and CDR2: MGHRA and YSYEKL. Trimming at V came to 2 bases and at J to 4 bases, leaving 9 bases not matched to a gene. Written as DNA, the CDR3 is TGCGCCAGCAGCCAAACCCGGACAGGGGAGGGGTACGAGCAGTACTTC. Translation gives CASSQTRTGEGYEQYF.

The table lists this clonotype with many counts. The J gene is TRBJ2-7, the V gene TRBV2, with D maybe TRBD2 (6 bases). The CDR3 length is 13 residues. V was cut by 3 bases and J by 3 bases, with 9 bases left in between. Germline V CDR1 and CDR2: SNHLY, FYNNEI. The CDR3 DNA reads TGTGCCAGCAGTGATCAAGCGGGCTACGAGCAGTACTTC. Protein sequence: CASSDQAGYEQYF.

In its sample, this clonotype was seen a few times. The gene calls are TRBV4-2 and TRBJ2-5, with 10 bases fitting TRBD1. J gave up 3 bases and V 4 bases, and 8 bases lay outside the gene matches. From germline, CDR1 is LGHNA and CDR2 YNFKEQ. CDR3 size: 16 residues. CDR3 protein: CASSRRWTGGEETQYF. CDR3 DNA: TGTGCCAGCAGCCGACGTTGGACAGGGGGAGAAGAGACCCAGTACTTC.

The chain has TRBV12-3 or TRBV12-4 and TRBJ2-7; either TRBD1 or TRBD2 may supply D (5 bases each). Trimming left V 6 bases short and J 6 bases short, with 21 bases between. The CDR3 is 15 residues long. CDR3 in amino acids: CASSPPTGGTIEQYF. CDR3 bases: TGTGCCAGCAGCCCCCCTACTGGGGGAACCATCGAGCAGTACTTC.

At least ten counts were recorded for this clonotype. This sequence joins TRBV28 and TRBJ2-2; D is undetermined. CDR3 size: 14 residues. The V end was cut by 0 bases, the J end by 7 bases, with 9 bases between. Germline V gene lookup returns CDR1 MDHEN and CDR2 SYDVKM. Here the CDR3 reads CASSLWPRSGELFF. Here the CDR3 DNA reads TGTGCCAGCAGTTTATGGCCCAGAAGCGGGGAGCTGTTTTTT.

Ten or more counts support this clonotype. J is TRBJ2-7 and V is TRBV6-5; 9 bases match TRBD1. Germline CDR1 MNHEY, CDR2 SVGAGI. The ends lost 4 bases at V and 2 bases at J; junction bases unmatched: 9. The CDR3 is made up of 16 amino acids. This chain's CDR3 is CASSFSAGTGTYEQYF. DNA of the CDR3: TGTGCCAGCAGTTTCAGTGCCGGGACAGGGACCTACGAGCAGTACTTC.

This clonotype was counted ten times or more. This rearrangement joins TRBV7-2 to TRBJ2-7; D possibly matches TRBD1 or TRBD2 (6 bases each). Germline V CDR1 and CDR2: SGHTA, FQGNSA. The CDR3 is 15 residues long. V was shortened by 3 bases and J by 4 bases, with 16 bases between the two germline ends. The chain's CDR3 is CASSFSGLQGYEQYF. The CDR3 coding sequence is TGTGCCAGCAGCTTTAGCGGTCTACAGGGATACGAGCAGTACTTC.

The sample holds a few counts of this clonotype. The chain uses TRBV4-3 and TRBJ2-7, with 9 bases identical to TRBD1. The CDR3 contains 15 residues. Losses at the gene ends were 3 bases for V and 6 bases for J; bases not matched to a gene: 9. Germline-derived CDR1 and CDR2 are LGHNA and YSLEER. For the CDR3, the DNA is TGCGCCAGCAGCCAGATACAGGGGGCATTTTCCGAGCAGTACTTC. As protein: CASSQIQGAFSEQYF.

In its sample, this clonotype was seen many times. CDR3 bases: TGTGCCATCAGTGGGGACAGGGGTTTTGAGACCCAGTACTTC. The encoded protein is CAISGDRGFETQYF. The gene calls are TRBV10-3 and TRBJ2-5, with 10 positions matching TRBD1. CDR1 is ENHRY and CDR2 is SYGVKD in the germline V gene. The CDR3 is made up of 14 amino acids. J lost 5 bases, V lost 4 bases, and 4 bases had no gene match.

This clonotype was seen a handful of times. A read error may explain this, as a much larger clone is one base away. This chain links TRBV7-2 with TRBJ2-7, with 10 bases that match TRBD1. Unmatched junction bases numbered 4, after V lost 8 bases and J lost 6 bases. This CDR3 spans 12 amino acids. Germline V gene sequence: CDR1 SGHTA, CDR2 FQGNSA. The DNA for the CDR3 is TGTGCCAGCGGCCGGACAGGGGGCGAGCAGTACTTC. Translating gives CASGRTGGEQYF.

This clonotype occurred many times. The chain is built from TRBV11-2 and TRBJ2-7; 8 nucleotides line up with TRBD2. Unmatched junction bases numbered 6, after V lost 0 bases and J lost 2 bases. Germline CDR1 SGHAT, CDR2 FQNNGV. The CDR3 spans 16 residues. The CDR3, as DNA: TGTGCCAGCAGCTTAGACAGCGGGAGTCTTACCTACGAGCAGTACTTC. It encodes CASSLDSGSLTYEQYF.

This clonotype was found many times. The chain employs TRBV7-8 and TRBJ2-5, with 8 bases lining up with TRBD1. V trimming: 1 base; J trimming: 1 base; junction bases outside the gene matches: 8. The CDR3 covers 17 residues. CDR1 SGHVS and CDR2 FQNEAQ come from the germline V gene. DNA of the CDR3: TGTGCCAGCAGCTTAGGCTACGGGACAGGCAGCCAAGAGACCCAGTACTTC. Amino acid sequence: CASSLGYGTGSQETQYF.

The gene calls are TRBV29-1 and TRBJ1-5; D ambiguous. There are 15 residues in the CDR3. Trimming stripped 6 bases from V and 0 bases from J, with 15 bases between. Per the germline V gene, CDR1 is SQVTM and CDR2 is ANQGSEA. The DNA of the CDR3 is TGCAGCGTAAGAACGTCTGGCGATAGCAATCAGCCCCAGCATTTT. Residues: CSVRTSGDSNQPQHF.

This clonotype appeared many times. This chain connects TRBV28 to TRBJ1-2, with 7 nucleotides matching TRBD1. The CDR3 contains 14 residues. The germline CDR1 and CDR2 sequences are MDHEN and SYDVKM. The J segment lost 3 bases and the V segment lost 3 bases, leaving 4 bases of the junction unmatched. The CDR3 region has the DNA TGTGCCAGCAGTTTGGTCAGGGGGTACTATGGCTACACCTTC. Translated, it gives CASSLVRGYYGYTF.

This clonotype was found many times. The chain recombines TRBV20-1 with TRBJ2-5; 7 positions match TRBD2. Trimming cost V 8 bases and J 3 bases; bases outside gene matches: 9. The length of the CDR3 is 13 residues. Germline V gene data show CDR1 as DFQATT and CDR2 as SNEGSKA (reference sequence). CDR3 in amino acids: CSPQRGWEETQYF. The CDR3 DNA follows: TGCAGTCCACAGCGGGGATGGGAAGAGACCCAGTACTTC.

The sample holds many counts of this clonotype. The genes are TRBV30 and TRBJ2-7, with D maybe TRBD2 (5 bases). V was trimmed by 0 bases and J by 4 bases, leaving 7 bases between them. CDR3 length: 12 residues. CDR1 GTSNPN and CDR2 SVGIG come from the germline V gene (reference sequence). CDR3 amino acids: CAWSVLGYEQYF. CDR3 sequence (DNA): TGTGCCTGGAGTGTACTAGGGTACGAGCAGTACTTC.

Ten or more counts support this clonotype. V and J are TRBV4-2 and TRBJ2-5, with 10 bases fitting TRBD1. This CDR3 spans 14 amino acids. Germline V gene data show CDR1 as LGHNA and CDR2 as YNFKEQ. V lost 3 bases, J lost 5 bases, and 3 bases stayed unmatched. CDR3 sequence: CASSQDRGSETQYF. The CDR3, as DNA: TGTGCCAGCAGCCAGGACAGGGGGTCGGAGACCCAGTACTTC.

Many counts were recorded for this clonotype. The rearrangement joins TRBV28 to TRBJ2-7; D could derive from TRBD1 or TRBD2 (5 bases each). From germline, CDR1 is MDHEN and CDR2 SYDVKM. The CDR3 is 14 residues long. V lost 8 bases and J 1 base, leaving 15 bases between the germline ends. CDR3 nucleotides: TGTGCCAGCGGGGGAACGCCCGTATCCTACGAGCAGTACTTC. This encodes CASGGTPVSYEQYF.

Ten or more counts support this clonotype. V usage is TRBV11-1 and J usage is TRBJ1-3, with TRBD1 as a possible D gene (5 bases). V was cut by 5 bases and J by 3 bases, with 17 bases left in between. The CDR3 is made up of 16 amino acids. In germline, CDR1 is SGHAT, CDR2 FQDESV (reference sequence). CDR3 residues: CASSPRAVGGGNTIYF. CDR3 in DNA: TGTGCCAGCAGCCCACGGGCCGTCGGGGGTGGAAACACCATATATTTT. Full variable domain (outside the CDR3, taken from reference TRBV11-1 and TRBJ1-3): EAEVAQSPRYKITEKSQAVAFWCDPISGHATLYWYRQILGQGPELLVQFQDESVVDDSQLPKDRFSAERLKGVDSTLKIQPAELGDSAMYLCASSPRAVGGGNTIYFGEGSWLTVV.

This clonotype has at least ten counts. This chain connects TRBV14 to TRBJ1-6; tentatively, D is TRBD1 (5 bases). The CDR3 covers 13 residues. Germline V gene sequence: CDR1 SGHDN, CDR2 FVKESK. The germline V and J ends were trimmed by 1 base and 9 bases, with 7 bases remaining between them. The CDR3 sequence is CASSQVGGSPLHF. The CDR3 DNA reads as TGTGCCAGCAGCCAAGTCGGGGGTTCACCCCTCCACTTT.

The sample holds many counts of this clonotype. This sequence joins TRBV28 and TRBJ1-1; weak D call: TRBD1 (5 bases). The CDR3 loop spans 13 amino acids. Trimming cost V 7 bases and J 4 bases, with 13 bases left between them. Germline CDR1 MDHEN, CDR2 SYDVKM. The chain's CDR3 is CASNGGMGTEAFF. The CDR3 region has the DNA TGTGCCAGCAATGGGGGTATGGGCACTGAAGCTTTCTTT. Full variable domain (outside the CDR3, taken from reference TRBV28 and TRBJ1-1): DVKVTQSSRYLVKRTGEKVFLECVQDMDHENMFWYRQDPGLGLRLIYFSYDVKMKEKGDIPEGYSVSREKKERFSLILESASTNQTSMYLCASNGGMGTEAFFGQGTRLTVV.

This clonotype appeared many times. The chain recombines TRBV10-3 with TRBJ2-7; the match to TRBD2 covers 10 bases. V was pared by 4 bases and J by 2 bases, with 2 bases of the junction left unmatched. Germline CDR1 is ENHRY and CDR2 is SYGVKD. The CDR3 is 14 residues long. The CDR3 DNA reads TGTGCCATCAGTGTTAGCGGGAGGCCCTACGAGCAGTACTTC. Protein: CAISVSGRPYEQYF.